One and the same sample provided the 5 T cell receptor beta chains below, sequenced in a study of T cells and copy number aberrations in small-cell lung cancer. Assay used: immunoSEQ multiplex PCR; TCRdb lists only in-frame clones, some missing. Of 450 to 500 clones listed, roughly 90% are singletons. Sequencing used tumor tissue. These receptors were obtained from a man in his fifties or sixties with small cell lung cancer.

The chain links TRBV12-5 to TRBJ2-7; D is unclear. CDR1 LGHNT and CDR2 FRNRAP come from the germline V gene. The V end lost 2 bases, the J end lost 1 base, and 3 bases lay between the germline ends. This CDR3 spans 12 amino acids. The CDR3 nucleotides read TGTGCTAGTGGTTTGAAATCCTACGAGCAGTACTTC. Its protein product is CASGLKSYEQYF.

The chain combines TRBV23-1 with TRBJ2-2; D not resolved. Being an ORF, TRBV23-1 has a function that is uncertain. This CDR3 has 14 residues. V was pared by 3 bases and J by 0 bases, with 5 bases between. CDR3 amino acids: CASSHLPNTGELFF. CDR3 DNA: TGCGCCAGCAGTCACCTTCCGAACACCGGGGAGCTGTTTTTT.

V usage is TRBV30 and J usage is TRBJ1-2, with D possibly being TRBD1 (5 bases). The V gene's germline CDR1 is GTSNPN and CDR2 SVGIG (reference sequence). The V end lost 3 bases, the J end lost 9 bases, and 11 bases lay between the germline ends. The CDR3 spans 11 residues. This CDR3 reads CAWRDGTSYTF. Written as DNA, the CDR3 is TGTGCCTGGAGGGATGGGACGAGCTACACCTTC.

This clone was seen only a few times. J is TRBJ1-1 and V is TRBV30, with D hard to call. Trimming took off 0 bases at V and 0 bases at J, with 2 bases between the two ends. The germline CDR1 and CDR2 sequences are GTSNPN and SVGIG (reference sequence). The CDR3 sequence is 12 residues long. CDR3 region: CAWSVMNTEAFF. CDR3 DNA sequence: TGTGCCTGGAGTGTAATGAACACTGAAGCTTTCTTT.

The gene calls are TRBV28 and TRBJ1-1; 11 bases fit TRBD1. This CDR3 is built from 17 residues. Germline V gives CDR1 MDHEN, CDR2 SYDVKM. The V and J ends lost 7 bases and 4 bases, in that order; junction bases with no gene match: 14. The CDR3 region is CASTLRGTGGSGTEAFF. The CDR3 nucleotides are TGTGCCAGCACCCTAAGGGGGACAGGGGGGAGTGGCACTGAAGCTTTCTTT.